This is a list of T cell receptor beta chains from one sample in a study of blood T cells in healthy people across ages. From the 5' RACE reads, TCRdb called clonotypes with MiXCR, one entry per CDR3 protein. The table has roughly 800,000 distinct CDR3 sequences, 58% seen once; the top ten hold approximately 20%. The specimen was blood. Receptor source: a man in his thirties or forties in good health. The CDR3 runs from the conserved cysteine through the conserved F or W.

j_call v_call cdr3_aa
. TRBV12-3/TRBV12-4 CASSTTGLGKETQYF
TRBJ2-3 TRBV29-1 CSVDRGRTDTQYF
TRBJ2-7 TRBV18 CASSPPGQGEYEQYF
TRBJ2-4 TRBV6-2/TRBV6-3 CATQEPAKNIQYF
TRBJ2-4 TRBV20-1 CSAIAAGLAKNIQYF
TRBJ2-3 TRBV7-9 CASDLGTDTQYF
TRBJ2-7 TRBV9 CASSPLGQGYYEQYF
TRBJ2-7 TRBV30 CAWSRGSFPSCEQYF
TRBJ1-2 TRBV21-1 CASSKAFVMDYGYTF
TRBJ1-1 TRBV6-5 CASKDYSGGEAFF
TRBJ2-7 TRBV4-2 CASSHEKGREQYF
TRBJ2-7 TRBV7-2 CASSLAGLAGDEQYF
TRBJ2-7 TRBV29-1 CSVAGTGSHERYF
TRBJ2-5 TRBV3-1 CASSPTRRYQETQYF
TRBJ2-5 TRBV7-2 CASSINRDQETQYF
TRBJ2-7 TRBV4-3 CASSQSPAGEGGTYEQYF
TRBJ2-7 TRBV27 CASSLGGSTYEQYF
TRBJ2-4 TRBV7-9 CASGDTGGDVAKNIQYF
TRBJ2-1 TRBV20-1 CSVLNWGIYNEQFF
TRBJ2-1 TRBV6-2/TRBV6-3 CASTGSREFRYSEQFF
TRBJ2-1 TRBV7-9 CASSAREASSYNEQFF
TRBJ2-1 TRBV2 CASSIAPPGRNEQFF
TRBJ2-2 TRBV7-9 CASSPTPTGELFF
TRBJ2-3 TRBV10-3 CAISPGQSGGTQYF
TRBJ1-1 TRBV20-1 CSARRDLNTEAFF
TRBJ1-1 TRBV30 CAWNRGLNTEAFF
TRBJ2-5 TRBV6-7 CASNYRPLWTQYF
TRBJ1-1 TRBV7-3 CASSLSQMGTTEAFF
TRBJ2-2 TRBV4-3 CASSQGTAGGELFF
TRBJ2-1 TRBV11-2 CASSFDRRLQFF
TRBJ2-7 TRBV30 CAWSGGAGKSYEQYF
TRBJ2-1 TRBV30 CASRLADHNEQFF
TRBJ2-2 TRBV21-1 CASSFPREAGELFF
TRBJ2-1 TRBV15 CATSREDSSYNEQFF
TRBJ1-2 TRBV6-2/TRBV6-3 CASSLLQNYGYTF
TRBJ2-3 TRBV3-1 CASRPIGTDTQYF
TRBJ1-1 TRBV20-1 CSATWQGGEAFF